Listed below are T cell receptor beta chains from one sample, sequenced in a study of cytomegalovirus exposure and HLA in healthy donors. Assay: immunoSEQ multiplex PCR; the TCRdb copy retains only in-frame clones and omits some. The table lists about 150,000 clones, 94% of them singletons, with 1.5% to 2% in the top ten. Sequences were obtained from PBMCs. These receptors all come from a man aged 18 to 29 in good health and CMV-seropositive. CDR3s include the opening cysteine and the closing phenylalanine or tryptophan. Each record gives: clone size, V gene, CDR3 length, J gene, D gene, CDR3 DNA, CDR3 protein. The D gene is left open where the match is weak. Where a row states a size, it is once, few, many or the class of an expanded clone; other rows omit it.

>NA|TRBV19|13|TRBJ1-1|NA
TGTGCCAGTAACAGGGTGATGAACACTGAAGCTTTCTTT
CASNRVMNTEAFF
>NA|TRBV6-1|13|TRBJ2-7|TRBD2
TGTGCCTTAAGACTAGCGGGAGAGTACGAGCAGTACTTC
CALRLAGEYEQYF
>NA|TRBV27|18|TRBJ2-1|TRBD2
TGTGCCAGCAGTTTATTACCCTTGGGAGGGGCCTCCTACAATGAGCAGTTCTTC
CASSLLPLGGASYNEQFF
>NA|TRBV19|14|TRBJ1-2|TRBD1
TGTGCCAGTTTCGGGCAGGGGGCGTACTATGGCTACACCTTC
CASFGQGAYYGYTF
>NA|TRBV7-9|13|TRBJ1-2|NA
TGTGCCAGCAGCTTTGGGGGGGCTGGAGGCTACACCTTC
CASSFGGAGGYTF
>NA|TRBV28|19|TRBJ2-7|TRBD2
TGTGCCAGCAGCAGGCAGGGACTAGCGGGGATAAGAAGCTCCTACGAGCAGTACTTC
CASSRQGLAGIRSSYEQYF
>NA|TRBV2|14|TRBJ1-1|TRBD1
TGTGCCAGCAGTACGGACAGGGCGAACACTGAAGCTTTCTTT
CASSTDRANTEAFF
>NA|TRBV6-1|15|TRBJ2-7|TRBD2
TGTGCCAGCAGTGTCTTGGCTAGCGGGTCCTACGAGCAGTACTTC
CASSVLASGSYEQYF
>NA|TRBV6-5|15|TRBJ2-7|TRBD2
TGTGCCAGCAGTTACTCGCCTAGCGGGAACTACGAGCAGTACTTC
CASSYSPSGNYEQYF
>NA|TRBV6-1|12|TRBJ2-7|NA
TGTGCCAGCAGCCGGGGGACCTACGAGCAGTACTTC
CASSRGTYEQYF
>NA|TRBV18|15|TRBJ1-2|TRBD1
TGTGCCAGCTCACCGCAGACAGGGGAAGACTATGGCTACACCTTC
CASSPQTGEDYGYTF
>NA|TRBV1|17|TRBJ2-1|NA
TGCACCAGCAGCCACCCCCTAGCGGGAGTGCATGAGAATGAGCAGTTCTTC
CTSSHPLAGVHENEQFF
>NA|TRBV2|17|TRBJ2-1|TRBD2
TGTGCCAGCAGGGACGGGACTAGCGGATACTCCTACAATGAGCAGTTCTTC
CASRDGTSGYSYNEQFF
>NA|TRBV7-8|16|TRBJ2-2|TRBD2
TGTGCCAGCAGCTTAGAAGCGGGGCGAGACACCGGGGAGCTGTTTTTT
CASSLEAGRDTGELFF
>NA|TRBV7-3|17|TRBJ2-3|TRBD2
TGTGCCAGCAGCGAGGGACTAGCGGGAGGGCCTTGGGATACGCAGTATTTT
CASSEGLAGGPWDTQYF
>NA|TRBV5-5|15|TRBJ1-5|NA
TGTGCCAGCAGCTTGTTCCCAGGGGTAAGTCAGCCCCAGCATTTT
CASSLFPGVSQPQHF
>NA|TRBV7-8|15|TRBJ2-7|NA
TGTGCCAGCAGCCCTGCGGTCCCGATCTCCTACGAGCAGTACTTC
CASSPAVPISYEQYF
>NA|TRBV27|16|TRBJ1-2|TRBD1
TGTGCCAGCAGACCGGACAGGGCCCTACCCAGCTATGGCTACACCTTC
CASRPDRALPSYGYTF
>NA|TRBV7-9|13|TRBJ1-5|NA
TGTGCCAGCAGCACTACAGGGAATCAGCCCCAGCATTTT
CASSTTGNQPQHF
>once|TRBV19|17|TRBJ2-5|TRBD2
TGTGCCAGTAGTATGATCCGCCTAGCGGGAGAGGCGGAGACCCAGTACTTC
CASSMIRLAGEAETQYF
>once|TRBV9|15|TRBJ2-3|TRBD2
TGTGCCAGCAGCGTAGTCGGGAGGCGGACAGATACGCAGTATTTT
CASSVVGRRTDTQYF
>NA|TRBV5-1|16|TRBJ2-3|NA
TGCGCCAGCAGCTACTCTAGAGATTGGGGCACAGATACGCAGTATTTT
CASSYSRDWGTDTQYF
>NA|TRBV4-1|13|TRBJ1-4|NA
TGCGCCAGCAGCCACTTCGGAGGAGAAAAACTGTTTTTT
CASSHFGGEKLFF
>NA|TRBV28|15|TRBJ1-1|NA
TGTGCCAGCAGTTTAGGGCCGGGGTTCGACACTGAAGCTTTCTTT
CASSLGPGFDTEAFF
>NA|TRBV6-1|14|TRBJ2-5|NA
TGTGCCAGCAGAGACCCAGGTGGCGAGGAGACCCAGTACTTC
CASRDPGGEETQYF
>NA|TRBV5-1|16|TRBJ2-3|NA
TGCGCCAGCAGCCCCGGGACTGAAAAAAGCACAGATACGCAGTATTTT
CASSPGTEKSTDTQYF
>once|TRBV6-1|15|TRBJ2-3|TRBD2
TGTGCCAGCAGTGAAGAGGGGAGGGGTACAGATACGCAGTATTTT
CASSEEGRGTDTQYF
>NA|TRBV30|15|TRBJ1-3|NA
TGTGCCTGGAGTGTACGGGGAGAGGCTGGAAACACCATATATTTT
CAWSVRGEAGNTIYF
>NA|TRBV7-8|12|TRBJ1-5|TRBD1
TGTGCCAGCAGCTTAGACAGGGGAGCCCAGCATTTT
CASSLDRGAQHF
>once|TRBV9|15|TRBJ2-1|NA
TGTGCCAGCAGCGTTGATGTAACGGTGTACAATGAGCAGTTCTTC
CASSVDVTVYNEQFF
>NA|TRBV6-5|13|TRBJ1-1|TRBD1
TGTGCCAGCAGCAGGGGGCGGGACACTGAAGCTTTCTTT
CASSRGRDTEAFF
>NA|TRBV10-1|14|TRBJ2-7|TRBD2
TGCGCCAATTCTCTAGCGGGAGAAGACTACGAGCAGTACTTC
CANSLAGEDYEQYF
>once|TRBV11-2|16|TRBJ2-5|NA
TGTGCCAGCAGCTCTCCTTGGGTCCGGGACCAAGAGACCCAGTACTTC
CASSSPWVRDQETQYF
>NA|TRBV25-1|14|TRBJ2-7|TRBD1
TGTGCCAGCAGTAGGCAGGGGGCTAGTTACGAGCAGTACTTC
CASSRQGASYEQYF
>NA|TRBV28|15|TRBJ1-2|NA
TGTGCCAGCAGGGAACAGGGAGCCATTGACTATGGCTACACCTTC
CASREQGAIDYGYTF
>once|TRBV7-9|14|TRBJ2-3|NA
TGTGCCAGCAGCTTCTCAGGGTTTTCAGATACGCAGTATTTT
CASSFSGFSDTQYF
>NA|TRBV7-6|16|TRBJ2-5|TRBD1
TGTGCCAGCAGCTTACCGGGACAGGGTACGGGAGAGACCCAGTACTTC
CASSLPGQGTGETQYF
>NA|TRBV7-9|13|TRBJ1-1|NA
TGTGCCAGTGCCCAGGCAAGGAACACTGAAGCTTTCTTT
CASAQARNTEAFF